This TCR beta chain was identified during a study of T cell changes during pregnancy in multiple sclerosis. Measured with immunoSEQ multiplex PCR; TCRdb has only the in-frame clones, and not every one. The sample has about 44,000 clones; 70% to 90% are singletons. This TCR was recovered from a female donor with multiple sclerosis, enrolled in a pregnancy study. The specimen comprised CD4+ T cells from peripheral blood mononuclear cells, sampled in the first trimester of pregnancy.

Here the CDR3 DNA reads TGCGCCAGCAGCTTGGAGGGACTCCGCACAGATACGCAGTATTTT. Translated: CASSLEGLRTDTQYF. The V and J genes are TRBV5-1 and TRBJ2-3, with D perhaps matching TRBD2 (6 bases). V was trimmed by 0 bases and J by 1 base, leaving 9 bases between them. CDR1 is SGHRS and CDR2 is YFSETQ in the germline V gene. The CDR3 sequence is 15 residues long.